The 8 T cell receptor beta chains below come from one sample, sequenced in a study of regulatory T cells in long-lasting Graves disease. This sample's time point: newly diagnosed GD, antithyroid drugs for less than 3 months. PBMCs provided the RNA from which the TCR library was made. Building the TCR beta libraries relied on iRepertoire HTBI primers, and CDR3 regions underwent Arm-PCR. MiXCR was run by TCRdb on the multiplex PCR reads, yielding one entry per CDR3 protein. The sample includes about 420,000 distinct CDR3 sequences, roughly 15% of them seen just once. This sample also appeared in a second study, on T cells in Graves' hyperthyroidism and ophthalmopathy.

The specimen was peripheral blood mononuclear cells (PBMCs), collected at new diagnosis, from a patient treated with antithyroid drugs. These receptors originate from a woman in her late teens or twenties with Graves disease.

In its sample, this clonotype was seen many times. V usage is TRBV28 and J usage is TRBJ1-1; 7 bases fit TRBD1. CDR3 length equals 16 residues. The trim removed 2 bases at V and 1 base at J, leaving 7 bases unmatched. Germline CDR1 reads MDHEN; CDR2 reads SYDVKM. This CDR3 is CASSLSRGRGNTEAFF. The CDR3 DNA sequence: TGTGCCAGCAGTTTAAGTAGGGGGCGCGGGAACACTGAAGCTTTCTTT.

V usage is TRBV7-2 and J usage is TRBJ2-7, with TRBD1 matching over 10 bases. There are 13 residues in the CDR3. Germline V gene sequence: CDR1 SGHTA, CDR2 FQGNSA. The V gene end was trimmed by 7 bases and the J gene end by 4 bases; junction bases not matched to a gene: 4. The CDR3: CASIRDRGYEQYF. CDR3 in DNA: TGTGCCAGCATCCGGGACAGGGGTTACGAGCAGTACTTC. Complete variable domain (other parts from reference TRBV7-2 and TRBJ2-7): GAGVSQSPSNKVTEKGKDVELRCDPISGHTALYWYRQSLGQGLEFLIYFQGNSAPDKSGLPSDRFSAERTGGSVSTLTIQRTQQEDSAVYLCASIRDRGYEQYFGPGTRLTVT.

This clonotype was recorded many times. The chain couples TRBV12-3 or TRBV12-4 to TRBJ2-1, with 10 bases fitting TRBD2. The CDR3 is made up of 15 amino acids. V lost 2 bases, J lost 5 bases, and 3 bases stayed unmatched. The DNA of the CDR3 is TGTGCCAGCAGTTTATTCGGGACTAGCGACAATGAGCAGTTCTTC. This translates into CASSLFGTSDNEQFF.

V and J are TRBV9 and TRBJ2-5; 9 nucleotides agree with TRBD2. CDR1 is SGDLS, CDR2 YYNGEE, per germline. Trimming removed 4 bases from V and 4 bases from J; junction bases left unmatched: 5. The CDR3 spans 14 residues. The CDR3 bases are TGTGCCAGCAGCCCAGGACTAGCGAGAGAGACCCAGTACTTC. Translation: CASSPGLARETQYF.

With regard to this clonotype: This may arise from a read error, as a much more abundant clone is one base away. V and J are TRBV3-1 and TRBJ2-7; TRBD2 matches at 10 bases. Per the germline V gene, CDR1 is LGHDT and CDR2 is YNNKEL (reference sequence). Unmatched junction bases numbered 10, after V lost 6 bases and J lost 2 bases. The CDR3 spans 16 residues. The CDR3 sequence is CASSALLSGRAYEQYF. In DNA, the CDR3 is TGTGCCAGCAGTGCCCTGTTGAGCGGGAGGGCCTACGAGCAGTACTTC.

The sample holds many counts of this clonotype. The chain is built from TRBV2 and TRBJ1-2; D not certain. V lost 6 bases and J lost 5, with 13 bases in between. Germline assignment: CDR1 SNHLY and CDR2 FYNNEI. The CDR3 covers 13 residues. DNA of the CDR3: TGTGCCAGCAGCCTTCTCTTAGGGTATGGCTACACCTTC. It encodes CASSLLLGYGYTF. The full variable domain, with the rest looked up from reference TRBV2 and TRBJ1-2, is EPEVTQTPSHQVTQMGQEVILRCVPISNHLYFYWYRQILGQKVEFLVSFYNNEISEKSEIFDDQFSVERPDGSNFTLKIRSTKLEDSAMYFCASSLLLGYGYTFGSGTRLTVV.

As concerns this clonotype: A single base separates this from a much larger clone, so it may be a read error. The V and J genes are TRBV28 and TRBJ2-7; 7 bases fit TRBD2. The J segment lost 7 bases and the V segment lost 5 bases, leaving 11 bases of the junction unmatched. The CDR3 loop spans 14 amino acids. Germline loops: CDR1 MDHEN, CDR2 SYDVKM. The CDR3 here is CASSPRENDNEQYF. In DNA form, the CDR3 reads TGTGCCAGCAGTCCGCGGGAGAACGACAATGAGCAGTACTTC.

The chain recombines TRBV19 with TRBJ2-1; 7 nucleotides line up with TRBD1. Germline V lookup: CDR1 LNHDA, CDR2 SQIVND (reference sequence). This CDR3 spans 15 amino acids. V trimming: 4 bases; J trimming: 0 bases; junction bases outside the gene matches: 3. In DNA, the CDR3 is TGTGCCAGTAGTACATGGGACAGCTCCTACAATGAGCAGTTCTTC. This codes for CASSTWDSSYNEQFF. Combining the CDR3 with reference TRBV19 and TRBJ2-1 gives the whole variable domain DGGITQSPKYLFRKEGQNVTLSCEQNLNHDAMYWYRQDPGQGLRLIYYSQIVNDFQKGDIAEGYSVSREKKESFPLTVTSAQKNPTAFYLCASSTWDSSYNEQFFGPGTRLTVL.